A selection of T cell receptor beta chains follows, all from one sample in a study of metastatic and nonmetastatic thyroid tumors. TCRdb redid the clone calls on the PCR reads using MiXCR. This sample has just under 60,000 clones, with about 16% found just once. Sequencing was done on a sample of blood. The receptors were sampled from a male donor with papillary thyroid cancer or a benign thyroid nodule (not recorded which). Some clones in this sample may be carry-over from other donors' samples. Both conserved end residues are part of each CDR3. A D gene is named only where the DNA matches it firmly.

cdr3_aa j_call cdr3_length v_call d_call
CSARVGATGAPSAYSYEQYF TRBJ2-7 20 TRBV20-1 TRBD1
CASSQSGGIEQFF TRBJ2-1 13 TRBV3-1 TRBD2
CASRGSEGNEQFF TRBJ2-1 13 TRBV19 .
CSARGRVYEQYF TRBJ2-7 12 TRBV20-1 .
CASSVRGAGTGELFF TRBJ2-2 15 TRBV9 .
CASSLGQGSTDTQYF TRBJ2-3 15 TRBV11-1 TRBD1
CASKISGREIDEQFF TRBJ2-1 15 TRBV28 TRBD2
CASSPNRGSSPLHF TRBJ1-6 14 TRBV6-1 TRBD1
CASSLAGGLTDTQYF TRBJ2-3 15 TRBV6-1 TRBD2
CASSVALRGESDTQYF TRBJ2-3 16 TRBV9 TRBD2
CASYSREAGELFF TRBJ2-2 13 TRBV3-1 .
CAGRGGYDYEQYF TRBJ2-7 13 TRBV2 TRBD2
CALSVGLAGGLGGELFF TRBJ2-2 17 TRBV30 TRBD2
CASILAPAVNYGYTF TRBJ1-2 15 TRBV28 .
CASSHPLAGATDTQYF TRBJ2-3 16 TRBV28 TRBD2
CASSPGTSGNTIYF TRBJ1-3 14 TRBV18 .
CASSPPGADTQYF TRBJ2-3 13 TRBV18 .
CASSLGLAGDFGTDTQYF TRBJ2-3 18 TRBV12-3/TRBV12-4 TRBD2
CASSPRRGPYQETQYF TRBJ2-5 16 TRBV6-1 .
CASSPGTGDTEAFF TRBJ1-1 14 TRBV18 TRBD1
CASSATGATNEQFF TRBJ2-1 14 TRBV6-4 .
CASSPWTGMNTEAFF TRBJ1-1 15 TRBV27 TRBD1
CASSGGGPEFQETQYF TRBJ2-5 16 TRBV5-6 .
CASSIVGARILETQYF TRBJ2-5 16 TRBV19 .
CACAHGTGNTFAFF TRBJ1-1 14 TRBV30 TRBD1
CAWSGDSNQPQHF TRBJ1-5 13 TRBV30 .
CSASLPTDTEIGETQYF TRBJ2-5 17 TRBV20-1 .
CASSSLKGQGEGYTF TRBJ1-2 15 TRBV11-2 TRBD1
CASSDGTGCNTEAFF TRBJ1-1 15 TRBV6-1 .
CASSATGQLYYNEQFF TRBJ2-1 16 TRBV9 TRBD1
CSASPRDRCTSSTDTQYF TRBJ2-3 18 TRBV20-1 TRBD1
CASSYSTVDISSPLHF TRBJ1-6 16 TRBV6-5 .
CASSLGQSTGELFF TRBJ2-2 14 TRBV5-6 .
CSARDSGLGTDTQYF TRBJ2-3 15 TRBV20-1 .
CASSIPGGNGYTF TRBJ1-2 13 TRBV19 .
CASRRDRGKSGYTF TRBJ1-2 14 TRBV9 TRBD1
CASSHITGGDEQFF TRBJ2-1 14 TRBV6-1 .
CSARDLVRERSEAFF TRBJ1-1 15 TRBV20-1 .
CSAPVGNYGYTF TRBJ1-2 12 TRBV20-1 .
CASSLTAGANTGELFF TRBJ2-2 16 TRBV7-3 .